One sample yielded the 5 T cell receptor beta chains listed below, sequenced in a study of CD8+ T cells in alopecia areata. The sequencing template was cDNA reverse transcribed from extracted RNA. Sequenced by immunoSEQ multiplex PCR; TCRdb stores in-frame clones only, minus some. The sample yields over 120,000 clones, 51% seen once. Sample: CD4+ T cells sorted from blood, taken at week 0. These receptors were collected from a human donor with alopecia areata.

V and J are TRBV7-9 and TRBJ2-2, with D possibly being TRBD2 (5 bases). Trimming stripped 3 bases from V and 5 bases from J, with 16 bases between. This CDR3 has 16 residues. Germline CDR1 SEHNR, CDR2 FQNEAQ (reference sequence). CDR3 DNA: TGTGCCAGCAGCTTTAGGCGGGTGATCGAAACCGGGGAGCTGTTTTTT. Translated: CASSFRRVIETGELFF.

The V and J genes are TRBV6-5 and TRBJ2-1; 15 nucleotides line up with TRBD2. The J segment lost 9 bases and the V segment lost 5 bases, leaving 5 bases of the junction unmatched. The CDR3 has 15 amino acids. Germline CDR1 MNHEY, CDR2 SVGAGI. The CDR3 sequence is CASSRGLAGGTEQFF. Written as DNA, the CDR3 is TGTGCCAGCAGTCGCGGACTAGCGGGAGGGACTGAGCAGTTCTTC.

This clone was found a few times. This chain uses TRBV29-1 with TRBJ1-5; D gene uncertain. The germline CDR1 and CDR2 sequences are SQVTM and ANQGSEA. The V and J ends lost 8 bases and 5 bases respectively, with 10 bases between them. This CDR3 is built from 11 residues. The CDR3 nucleotides are TGCAGCTTCACCCCCCATCAGCCCCAGCATTTT. Its translation is CSFTPHQPQHF. The variable domain in full, with the rest retrieved from reference TRBV29-1 and TRBJ1-5, is SAVISQKPSRDICQRGTSLTIQCQVDSQVTMMFWYRQQPGQSLTLIATANQGSEATYESGFVIDKFPISRPNLTFSTLTVSNMSPEDSSIYLCSFTPHQPQHFGDGTRLSIL.

This clone was counted a few times. This chain joins TRBV29-1 and TRBJ2-1, with TRBD1 matching over 10 bases. V shed 3 bases, J shed 3 bases, and the junction held 5 bases outside the gene matches. The CDR3 runs 15 residues. Germline V CDR1 and CDR2: SQVTM, ANQGSEA. CDR3 loop: CSVDRQGASYNEQFF. In DNA form, the CDR3 reads TGCAGCGTTGACAGACAGGGGGCCAGCTACAATGAGCAGTTCTTC.

V and J are TRBV7-9 and TRBJ2-5; D tentatively reads TRBD1 or TRBD2 (6 bases each). Per the germline V gene, CDR1 is SEHNR and CDR2 is FQNEAQ (reference sequence). The CDR3 has 15 amino acids. V lost 5 bases and J 3 bases, leaving 16 bases between the germline ends. CDR3 DNA sequence: TGTGCCAGCAGCCCCCTCGGGGGCACAGAAGAGACCCAGTACTTC. Protein sequence: CASSPLGGTEETQYF.